The 9 T cell receptor beta chains below were found in one sample sequenced in a study of shared clonotypes between healthy human individuals. The assay was immunoSEQ multiplex PCR, and TCRdb's table has in-frame clones only and misses some. The sample includes roughly 500,000 clones, 60% to 85% of them seen just once. Material for sequencing was PBMCs. Receptors originate from a middle-aged woman in good health. Some clones in this sample may be carry-over from other donors' samples.

V is TRBV6-6 and J is TRBJ2-7, with D possibly matching TRBD2 (5 bases). Germline CDR1 and CDR2: MNHNY and SVGAGI (reference sequence). Trimming shortened V by 6 bases and J by 5 bases, and 20 bases separated the two germline ends. The CDR3 extends over 15 amino acids. The CDR3 region has the DNA TGTGCCAGCAGCCGATCTAACCGAAGGCGGGACGAGCAGTACTTC. Protein product: CASSRSNRRRDEQYF.

The CDR3 coding sequence is TGTGCCAGCACTCCAATCCTTCCTATTGGGGAGACCCAGTACTTC. Protein: CASTPILPIGETQYF. This rearrangement joins TRBV6-1 to TRBJ2-5; the D is unclear. CDR1 is MNHNS and CDR2 is SASEGT in the germline V gene. There are 15 residues in the CDR3. V was shortened by 7 bases and J by 5 bases, with 20 bases between the two germline ends.

The chain recombines TRBV18 with TRBJ1-2; D ambiguous. Trimming took off 4 bases at V and 2 bases at J, with 8 bases between the two ends. The CDR3 is 13 amino acids. In germline, CDR1 is KGHSH, CDR2 LQKENI. The CDR3 is CASSHTENYGYTF. In DNA, the CDR3 is TGTGCCAGCTCACACACTGAGAACTATGGCTACACCTTC.

J is TRBJ1-1 and V is TRBV6-1; no reliable D call. Germline V gives CDR1 MNHNS, CDR2 SASEGT. Deletions cut 3 bases from V and 2 bases from J, with 7 bases between. The length of the CDR3 is 13 residues. The CDR3 DNA is TGTGCCAGCAGTGACAGGAGAAACACTGAAGCTTTCTTT. This sequence encodes CASSDRRNTEAFF.

V is TRBV7-2 and J is TRBJ1-1; D not certain. The CDR3 is 15 amino acids. V dropped 0 bases and J dropped 1 base, with 9 bases sitting between them. Germline values: CDR1 SGHTA, CDR2 FQGNSA. CDR3 amino acids: CASSLAPASNTEAFF. DNA for the CDR3: TGTGCCAGCAGCTTAGCTCCGGCGTCGAACACTGAAGCTTTCTTT.

The chain has TRBV7-8 and TRBJ2-3; D call uncertain. The CDR3 consists of 12 residues. Germline loops: CDR1 SGHVS, CDR2 FQNEAQ. V shed 5 bases and J shed 5 bases, with 8 bases lying between them. The CDR3 nucleotides read TGTGCCAGCAGCGCCGGCGGAGATACGCAGTATTTT. Its protein is CASSAGGDTQYF.

V and J are TRBV25-1 and TRBJ1-1; D is undetermined. V was clipped by 8 bases and J by 6 bases, with 10 bases between them. This CDR3 contains 11 residues. The germline gives CDR1 MGHDK, CDR2 SYGVNS. CDR3: CASLGRAEAFF. The CDR3 DNA reads as TGTGCCAGCCTCGGGAGGGCTGAAGCTTTCTTT.

This clone has a count of ten or more. This chain connects TRBV6-4 to TRBJ2-3; 11 bases are a match to TRBD2. V was pared by 3 bases and J by 6 bases, with 8 bases of the junction left unmatched. The CDR3 is 16 residues long. Germline V lookup: CDR1 MRHNA, CDR2 SNTAGT. The CDR3 loop is CASSDGIAGGRDTQYF. CDR3 bases: TGTGCCAGCAGTGATGGTATAGCGGGAGGGCGTGATACGCAGTATTTT.

This clone was counted a few times. V is TRBV11-2 and J is TRBJ2-3; TRBD2 might be the D (6 bases). The germline V gene has CDR1 SGHAT and CDR2 FQNNGV. Deletions cut 6 bases from V and 0 bases from J, with 13 bases between. The CDR3 has 15 residues. This CDR3 reads CASRSGLVSTDTQYF. CDR3 in DNA: TGTGCCAGCAGATCGGGACTGGTAAGCACAGATACGCAGTATTTT.